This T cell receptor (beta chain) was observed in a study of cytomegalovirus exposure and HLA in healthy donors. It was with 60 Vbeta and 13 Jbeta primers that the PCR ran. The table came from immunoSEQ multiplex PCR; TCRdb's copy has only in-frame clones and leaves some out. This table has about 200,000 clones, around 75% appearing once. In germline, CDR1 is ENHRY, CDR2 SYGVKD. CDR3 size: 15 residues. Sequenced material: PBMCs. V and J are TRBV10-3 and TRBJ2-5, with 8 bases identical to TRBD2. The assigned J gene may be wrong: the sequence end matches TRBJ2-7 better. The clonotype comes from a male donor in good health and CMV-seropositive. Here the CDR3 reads CAISEPTSVAYEQYF. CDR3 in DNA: TGTGCCATCAGTGAGCCGACTAGCGTAGCCTACGAGCAGTACTTC.